The T cell receptor beta chain described here comes from a study of T cells in Graves' hyperthyroidism and ophthalmopathy. Study in general: At the time of initial diagnosis and before any treatment, peripheral blood was collected.

The PBMCs were sourced from fresh peripheral blood (approximately 9 ml). The CDR3 contains 15 residues. Germline CDR1 is SNHLY and CDR2 is FYNNEI. The V and J ends lost 3 bases and 5 bases, in that order; junction bases with no gene match: 9. The sample holds many counts of this clonotype. Using RNA transcripts as the source, TCR beta CDR3 regions were amplified. HTBI primers were the set used in a first-round RT-PCR of the TCR CDR3. MiXCR, run by TCRdb on the multiplex PCR reads, gives a single entry per CDR3 protein. The sample carries 400,000 or so distinct CDR3 sequences, around 15% recorded once. The J gene is TRBJ2-7, the V gene TRBV2, with 8 bases lining up with TRBD2. The receptor was isolated from a man aged 50-59 years with Graves' ophthalmopathy. The sample taken for sequencing was blood. The CDR3, as DNA: TGTGCCAGCAGTGACGGCAGCGGGAGTTTAAACGAGCAGTACTTC. This codes for CASSDGSGSLNEQYF.